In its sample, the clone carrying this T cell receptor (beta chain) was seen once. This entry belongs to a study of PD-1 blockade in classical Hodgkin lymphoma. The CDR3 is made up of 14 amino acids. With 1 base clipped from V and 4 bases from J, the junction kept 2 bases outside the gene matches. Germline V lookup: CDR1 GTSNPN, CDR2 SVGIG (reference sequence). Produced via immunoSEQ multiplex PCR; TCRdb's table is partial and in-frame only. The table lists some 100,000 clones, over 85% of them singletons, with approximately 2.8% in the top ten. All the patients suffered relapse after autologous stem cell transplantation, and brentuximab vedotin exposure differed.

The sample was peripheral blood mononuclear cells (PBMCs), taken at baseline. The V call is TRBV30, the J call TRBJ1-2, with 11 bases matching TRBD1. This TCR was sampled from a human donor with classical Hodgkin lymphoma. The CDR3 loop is CAWSGDRGAYGYTF. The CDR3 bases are TGTGCCTGGAGTGGGGACAGGGGGGCCTATGGCTACACCTTC.